What follows are 17 T cell receptor beta chains derived from one specimen sequenced in a study of regulatory T cells in long-lasting Graves disease. Library construction for TCR beta used iRepertoire HTBI primers and Arm-PCR of CDR3 regions. MiXCR was run by TCRdb on the multiplex PCR reads, yielding one entry per CDR3 protein. The sample lists some 470,000 distinct CDR3 sequences; 20% to 25% were seen once. This sample's time point: persistent/refractory GD, antithyroid drugs over 5 years with positive TRAb. The TCR library was made from RNA extracted from PBMCs. The sequencing used peripheral blood mononuclear cells (PBMCs), collected when the disease was refractory, from a patient treated with antithyroid drugs. The receptor set was obtained from a female donor with Graves disease.

This clonotype was detected many times. The chain couples TRBV27 to TRBJ2-3, with a possible D match to TRBD2 (5 bases). Germline lookup yields CDR1 MNHEY and CDR2 SMNVEV (reference sequence). The V end was cut by 2 bases, the J end by 8 bases, with 17 bases between. CDR3 length: 15 amino acids. CDR3 loop: CASSLKSLAGGTQYF. DNA of the CDR3: TGTGCCAGCAGTTTAAAGTCTCTAGCTGGAGGTACGCAGTATTTT.

This clonotype was counted at least ten times. The V gene is TRBV7-9, the J gene TRBJ2-2, with TRBD1 as a possible D gene (5 bases). Trimming shortened V by 1 base and J by 3 bases, and 6 bases separated the two germline ends. Per the germline V gene, CDR1 is SEHNR and CDR2 is FQNEAQ (reference sequence). CDR3 size: 14 residues. The CDR3: CASSLVGDTGELFF. CDR3 nucleotide sequence: TGTGCCAGCAGCTTAGTAGGGGACACCGGGGAGCTGTTTTTT.

This clonotype has at least ten counts. This chain links TRBV7-9 with TRBJ1-5; D unclear. Trimming cost V 1 base and J 2 bases, with 9 bases left between them. The germline CDR1 and CDR2 sequences are SEHNR and FQNEAQ (reference sequence). There are 15 residues in the CDR3. The CDR3 DNA reads as TGTGCCAGCAGCTTAGATTGGAATGGCAATCAGCCCCAGCATTTT. This sequence encodes CASSLDWNGNQPQHF. Variable domain in full (rest from reference TRBV7-9 and TRBJ1-5): DTGVSQNPRHKITKRGQNVTFRCDPISEHNRLYWYRQTLGQGPEFLTYFQNEAQLEKSRLLSDRFSAERPKGSFSTLEIQRTEQGDSAMYLCASSLDWNGNQPQHFGDGTRLSIL.

A remark on this clonotype: A read error may produce the germline difference seen at one junction end. The chain has TRBV27 and TRBJ1-5; 9 nucleotides align to TRBD1. The CDR3 extends over 14 amino acids. Germline CDR1 is MNHEY and CDR2 is SMNVEV (reference sequence). The CDR3 is CVSSPTGGGQPQHF. Written as DNA, the CDR3 is TGTGTCAGCAGTCCCACAGGGGGCGGTCAGCCCCAGCATTTT.

This chain links TRBV28 with TRBJ1-6; no definite D call. The CDR3 length is 18 residues. Germline loops: CDR1 MDHEN, CDR2 SYDVKM. Trimming shortened V by 6 bases and J by 8 bases, and 26 bases separated the two germline ends. The CDR3 spells CASSQNPISGNGHSPLHF. As DNA, the CDR3 is TGTGCCAGCAGCCAAAACCCTATTTCGGGAAACGGACATTCACCCCTCCACTTT.

Points on this clonotype: A much larger clone is a single base away; this may be a read error. This chain uses TRBV6-1 with TRBJ2-7; 8 nucleotides match TRBD1. Germline V lookup: CDR1 MNHNS, CDR2 SASEGT. This CDR3 has 15 amino acids. CDR3 bases: TGTACCAGCATTCCTTCCGAAGGGACAGGATACGAGCAGTACTTC. Protein: CTSIPSEGTGYEQYF.

Comment on this clonotype: This may be a read error, as it is one base from a much larger clone. The chain joins TRBV12-5 to TRBJ1-5, with D unclear. Germline values: CDR1 LGHNT, CDR2 FRNRAP. The CDR3 spans 15 residues. CDR3 residues: CANGLAPSSNQPQHF. The CDR3 bases are TGTGCTAATGGTTTGGCACCCAGTAGCAATCAGCCCCAGCATTTT.

The J gene is TRBJ1-3, the V gene TRBV27; TRBD1 might be the D (6 bases). Trimming took off 8 bases at V and 0 bases at J, with 23 bases between the two ends. The CDR3 is made up of 18 amino acids. The germline V gene encodes CDR1 MNHEY and CDR2 SMNVEV (reference sequence). DNA for the CDR3: TGTGCCAGCCCCCACGTTTATAGGGACACCAGCTCTGGAAACACCATATATTTT. It encodes CASPHVYRDTSSGNTIYF.

Many counts were recorded for this clonotype. The chain links TRBV20-1 to TRBJ1-2; possible D gene TRBD1, 5 bases. Germline CDR1 is DFQATT and CDR2 is SNEGSKA (reference sequence). CDR3 length: 14 residues. V lost 3 bases and J 4 bases, leaving 15 bases between the germline ends. This chain's CDR3 is CSARFTGSGYGYTF. In DNA form, the CDR3 reads TGCAGTGCTAGGTTTACAGGCTCCGGCTATGGCTACACCTTC.

This rearrangement joins TRBV19 to TRBJ2-2; D is unclear. The CDR3 loop spans 16 amino acids. Germline CDR1 and CDR2: LNHDA and SQIVND (reference sequence). V was cut by 5 bases and J by 1 base, with 14 bases left in between. CDR3 residues: CASSEEGPRNTGELFF. For the CDR3, the DNA is TGTGCCAGTAGTGAGGAAGGGCCAAGGAACACCGGGGAGCTGTTTTTT.

This clonotype was detected only once. This may come from a read error, since a much larger clone is one base off. CDR3 nucleotides: TGTGCCAGCAGTCCCCGGACAGGGTTCCGATCGGGGCACTATGACTACACCTTC. Translation: CASSPRTGFRSGHYDYTF. The chain joins TRBV27 to TRBJ1-2; the match to TRBD1 covers 8 bases. Germline CDR1 reads MNHEY; CDR2 reads SMNVEV (reference sequence). This CDR3 region has 18 residues.

Only a few counts were recorded for this clonotype. This chain links TRBV27 with TRBJ2-7; D is unclear. The CDR3 covers 12 residues. V was pared by 10 bases and J by 0 bases, with 10 bases between. Germline-derived CDR1 and CDR2 are MNHEY and SMNVEV (reference sequence). CDR3 amino acids: CATRAHSYEQYF. CDR3 sequence (DNA): TGTGCCACCCGAGCTCACTCCTACGAGCAGTACTTC.

This clonotype was observed a handful of times. This sequence joins TRBV11-2 and TRBJ2-3; 7 positions agree with TRBD2. The CDR3 covers 15 residues. Germline CDR1 and CDR2: SGHAT and FQNNGV. V trimming: 7 bases; J trimming: 0 bases; junction bases outside the gene matches: 7. Here the CDR3 reads CASTPLADSTDTQYF. CDR3 bases: TGTGCCAGCACCCCTCTAGCGGATAGCACAGATACGCAGTATTTT.

A few counts support this clonotype. This chain connects TRBV11-2 to TRBJ2-2; 9 positions match TRBD1. Trimming removed 9 bases from V and 5 bases from J; junction bases left unmatched: 10. Germline CDR1 reads SGHAT; CDR2 reads FQNNGV. This CDR3 has 15 residues. CDR3 in DNA: TGTGCCAGTAGACCGGGACAGGGTTTTACCGGGGAGCTGTTTTTT. This encodes CASRPGQGFTGELFF.

This clonotype has more than one count but fewer than ten. The DNA is omitted, as the CDR3 cannot be located on it reliably, and the CDR3 follows TCRdb's listing. The rearrangement joins TRBV3-1 to TRBJ1-4; no check of the table's D call, TRBD1, against the DNA was made. The CDR3 spans 15 residues, counting both ends. Germline V gene lookup returns CDR1 LGHDT and CDR2 YNNKEL (reference sequence). The CDR3 loop is CASSQDLERDKKLFF.

The chain links TRBV7-8 to TRBJ1-5; the D is unclear. The V gene lost 3 bases and the J gene lost 5 bases, with 8 bases spanning the gap. Germline assignment: CDR1 SGHVS and CDR2 FQNEAQ. The CDR3 length is 13 residues. This CDR3 reads CASSLGLDQPQHF. The CDR3 DNA reads as TGTGCCAGCAGCTTGGGATTGGATCAGCCCCAGCATTTT.

The chain combines TRBV20-1 with TRBJ2-7, with TRBD2 identical over 12 bases. Germline-derived CDR1 and CDR2 are DFQATT and SNEGSKA (reference sequence). Losses at the gene ends were 3 bases for V and 0 bases for J; bases not matched to a gene: 6. There are 16 residues in the CDR3. CDR3 in amino acids: CSASTSGGTHSYEQYF. CDR3 nucleotides: TGCAGTGCTAGCACTAGCGGGGGGACCCACTCCTACGAGCAGTACTTC.